The clone carrying this T cell receptor beta chain was observed once. Its antigen is undetermined. As every portion of the isolated RNA was reverse transcribed, the sequencing read expressed TCRB transcripts. Average reads for naive, central memory and regulatory T cell samples were roughly 3.5 million. The table came from immunoSEQ multiplex PCR; TCRdb's copy has only in-frame clones and leaves some out. This repertoire shows some 120,000 clones, 15% to 20% found once; its top ten account for about 2.4%. These data belong to a study of beta chain features in type 1 diabetes. V lost 4 bases, J lost 1 base, and 13 bases lay in between. The CDR3 has 15 amino acids. The V gene's germline CDR1 is KGHSH and CDR2 LQKENI. Whole-study results and caveats: In all four CD4+ subsets, TCRB CDR3 length was significantly, moderately reduced in type 1 diabetes.

This sequence was found in a man younger than 30 with type 1 diabetes. The chain has TRBV18 and TRBJ2-5; D gene ambiguous. The source material was central memory CD4+ T cells from blood. CDR3 region: CASSLEERFQETQYF. CDR3 nucleotides: TGTGCCAGCTCACTAGAGGAAAGGTTCCAAGAGACCCAGTACTTC.